The TCR beta chain under discussion was sequenced for a study of metastatic and nonmetastatic thyroid tumors. About the research overall: Repertoire data that came from the blood and tumor or nodule tissue of malignant and benign thyroid patients were compared.

Study results and caveats: In both blood and tumor samples, TCR beta diversity was reported significantly higher for malignant than benign nodules.

Germline lookup yields CDR1 LGHDT and CDR2 YNNKEL (reference sequence). The length of the CDR3 is 15 residues. The V and J ends lost 3 bases and 10 bases, in that order; junction bases with no gene match: 5. This clone is medium-sized within its sample. The antigen remains undetermined. In the original processing: Variation in CDR3 across clinicopathological groups served as the basis for constructing a distant-metastasis classifier in papillary thyroid cancer. Through MiXCR, TCRdb re-clonotyped the PCR reads. V and J calls and clone size were set by TCRdb, not the authors. The repertoire holds 5,000 to 6,500 clones, with less than 40% as singletons. No patient had received any treatment before thyroid surgery.

The clonotype was recovered from a male donor with papillary thyroid cancer or a benign thyroid nodule (not recorded which). Some clones in this sample may be carry-over from other donors' samples. The chain combines TRBV3-1 with TRBJ2-1, with 14 bases fitting TRBD2. The sample taken for sequencing was tumor tissue. DNA for the CDR3: TGTGCCAGCAGCCAGGGACTAGCGGGGGCTCAGGAGCAGTTCTTC. Its protein product is CASSQGLAGAQEQFF.